The 8 T cell receptor beta chains reported below all come from one sample, sequenced in a study of spatial heterogeneity in lung cancer. General study results and limits: Tumor mutation counts were tracked by expanded intratumoral alpha and beta TCR counts.

These receptors lack a known antigen. TCRdb reprocessed the 5' RACE reads via MiXCR and lists one record per CDR3 protein. The table lists roughly 16,000 distinct CDR3 sequences, 6.8% of them singletons. The sample's time point: sample taken at primary tumor resection. Specimen: lung tumor tissue, collected at surgery. The origin of the receptors is a female donor with early-stage non-small cell lung cancer.

This clonotype turned up a few times. This chain links TRBV27 with TRBJ2-3, with 12 bases that match TRBD1. The CDR3 runs 17 residues. With V trimmed by 4 bases and J by 3 bases, 8 bases remained unmatched. In germline, CDR1 is MNHEY, CDR2 SMNVEV (reference sequence). This chain's CDR3 is CASSSLAGQGATDTQYF. The CDR3 DNA sequence: TGTGCCAGCAGTTCCCTCGCGGGACAGGGGGCAACAGATACGCAGTATTTT.

This clonotype was seen many times. V gene TRBV4-2 combines with J gene TRBJ2-3; D is uncertain. Trimming removed 4 bases from V and 5 bases from J, with 10 bases in between. Germline V gene data show CDR1 as LGHNA and CDR2 as YNFKEQ. This CDR3 is built from 13 residues. The CDR3 DNA is TGTGCCAGCAGCCCCTCCCAAAGAGATACGCAGTATTTT. Its translation is CASSPSQRDTQYF.

This clonotype was seen ten or more times. The CDR3 loop is CAWTTAGGPYIQYF. CDR3 sequence (DNA): TGTGCCTGGACCACAGCGGGGGGGCCGTACATTCAGTACTTC. This rearrangement joins TRBV30 to TRBJ2-4; 10 bases are a match to TRBD2. CDR3 length equals 14 residues. Germline V gene lookup returns CDR1 GTSNPN and CDR2 SVGIG (reference sequence). Germline trimming cut 4 bases from V and 8 bases from J; bases unmatched to any gene: 8.

This clonotype was detected ten times or more. This chain links TRBV20-1 with TRBJ2-5, with D possibly TRBD2 on 5 matching bases. Trimming removed 6 bases from V and 5 bases from J, with 19 bases in between. CDR1 and CDR2 from the germline V gene are DFQATT and SNEGSKA (reference sequence). The CDR3 has 14 residues. Here the CDR3 reads CSATRAGRGETQYF. The CDR3 DNA is TGCAGTGCCACACGAGCCGGGCGAGGGGAGACCCAGTACTTC.

This clonotype has a count of ten or more. At one end the junction does not follow the germline gene, possibly because of a read error. This chain connects TRBV7-9 to TRBJ2-7; D remains unclear. CDR3 length: 13 residues. Germline CDR1 reads SEHNR; CDR2 reads FQNEAQ (reference sequence). CDR3 nucleotide sequence: TGTGCCAGCAGCTTAGCGAACCGGGTCGAGGAGTACTTC. It specifies CASSLANRVEEYF.

This clonotype rates as medium-sized. The chain recombines TRBV30 with TRBJ2-6, with D perhaps TRBD1 or TRBD2 (6 bases each). The CDR3 sequence is 16 residues long. Germline-derived CDR1 and CDR2 are GTSNPN and SVGIG (reference sequence). Trimming pared 0 bases from V and 1 base from J, leaving 10 bases between. The CDR3 region has the DNA TGTGCCTGGAGTGTTGGAGGGGGGTCTGGGGCCAACGTCCTGACTTTC. It yields the protein CAWSVGGGSGANVLTF.

This clonotype appeared a few times. The chain employs TRBV27 and TRBJ1-1; D gene ambiguous. The germline V gene encodes CDR1 MNHEY and CDR2 SMNVEV (reference sequence). V lost 5 bases and J 4 bases, leaving 11 bases between the germline ends. The length of the CDR3 is 13 residues. CDR3 residues: CASSLNLGTEAFF. Here the CDR3 DNA reads TGTGCCAGCAGTCTCAACCTGGGCACTGAAGCTTTCTTT.

This clonotype was seen many times. The genes are TRBV29-1 and TRBJ2-2; the D is unclear. Trimming removed 4 bases at V and 0 bases at J, with 18 bases between. The length of the CDR3 is 17 residues. From germline, CDR1 is SQVTM and CDR2 ANQGSEA. As DNA, the CDR3 is TGCAGCGTTGGGGGTCCCGGCGCAGCCACGAACACCGGGGAGCTGTTTTTT. Translated: CSVGGPGAATNTGELFF.